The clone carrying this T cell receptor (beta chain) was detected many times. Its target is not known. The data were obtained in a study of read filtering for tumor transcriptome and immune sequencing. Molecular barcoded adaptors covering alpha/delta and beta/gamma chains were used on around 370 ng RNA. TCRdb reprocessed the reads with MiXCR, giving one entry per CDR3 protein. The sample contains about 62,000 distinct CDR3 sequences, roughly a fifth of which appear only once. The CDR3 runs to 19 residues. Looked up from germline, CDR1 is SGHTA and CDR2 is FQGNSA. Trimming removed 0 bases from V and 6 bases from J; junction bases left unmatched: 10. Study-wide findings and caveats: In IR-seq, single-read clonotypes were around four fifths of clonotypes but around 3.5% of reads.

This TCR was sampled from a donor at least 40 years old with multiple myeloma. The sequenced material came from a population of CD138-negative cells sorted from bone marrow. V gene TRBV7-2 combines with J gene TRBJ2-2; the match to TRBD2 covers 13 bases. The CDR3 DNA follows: TGTGCCAGCAGCTTAGCGCCCGGACTAGCGGGAGCGTTTGCCGGGGAGCTGTTTTTT. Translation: CASSLAPGLAGAFAGELFF.